The 26 T cell receptor beta chains in this list originate from one sample, sequenced in a study of T cell responses to AZD1222 COVID-19 vaccine. The assay was immunoSEQ multiplex PCR, and TCRdb's table has in-frame clones only and misses some. The sample records approximately 70,000 clones, roughly 84% being singletons. Sequencing was performed on peripheral blood, taken on day 0 of AZD1222 vaccination. The origin of the receptors is an adult in good health.

This rearrangement joins TRBV7-9 to TRBJ1-5; maybe TRBD1 (6 bases). The germline CDR1 and CDR2 sequences are SEHNR and FQNEAQ (reference sequence). CDR3 size: 14 residues. Trimming took 4 bases from V and 4 from J, leaving 11 bases between them. For the CDR3, the DNA is TGTGCCAGCAGCTCTCTGGACAGAAATCAGCCCCAGCATTTT. It is translated as CASSSLDRNQPQHF.

The chain combines TRBV28 with TRBJ1-2, with D perhaps matching TRBD1 (6 bases). Trimming left V 5 bases short and J 2 bases short, with 15 bases between. Germline-derived CDR1 and CDR2 are MDHEN and SYDVKM. This CDR3 comprises 15 residues. The DNA of the CDR3 is TGTGCCAGCAGTGCGAACAGGGCCCCGAACTATGGCTACACCTTC. Protein sequence: CASSANRAPNYGYTF.

This clone has just a few counts. The V call is TRBV4-1, the J call TRBJ2-2, with D tentatively TRBD2 (6 bases). This CDR3 region has 17 residues. V shed 0 bases and J shed 8 bases, with 19 bases lying between them. Germline lookup yields CDR1 MGHRA and CDR2 YSYEKL. In DNA form, the CDR3 reads TGCGCCAGCAGCCAAGATGGGAGCCCCCGGGCGGGAGGGGAGCTGTTTTTT. This translates into CASSQDGSPRAGGELFF.

The genes are TRBV5-8 and TRBJ1-2; D gene ambiguous. The CDR3 consists of 14 residues. Trimming cost V 4 bases and J 5 bases, with 15 bases left between them. Germline V CDR1 and CDR2: SGHTS, YDEGEE. CDR3 in amino acids: CASSPGNREYGYTF. CDR3 DNA: TGTGCCAGCAGCCCGGGAAATCGAGAATATGGCTACACCTTC.

The chain has TRBV28 and TRBJ1-1; D is undetermined. CDR1 and CDR2 from the germline V gene are MDHEN and SYDVKM. Trimming took 6 bases from V and 0 from J, leaving 11 bases between them. The CDR3 sequence is 14 residues long. The CDR3 spells CASSSDGLNTEAFF. Here the CDR3 DNA reads TGTGCCAGCAGCAGCGACGGCCTGAACACTGAAGCTTTCTTT.

This sequence joins TRBV6-1 and TRBJ1-1; D is possibly TRBD1 (6 bases). Germline V gives CDR1 MNHNS, CDR2 SASEGT. V lost 1 base, J lost 5 bases, and 14 bases lay in between. The CDR3 length is 15 residues. The CDR3 reads CASSEGSTGRTEAFF. In DNA form, the CDR3 reads TGTGCCAGCAGTGAAGGCTCGACAGGACGGACTGAAGCTTTCTTT.

The V and J genes are TRBV4-1 and TRBJ1-2; D is uncertain. This CDR3 region has 14 residues. V lost 3 bases and J lost 8, with 16 bases in between. Germline V gene sequence: CDR1 MGHRA, CDR2 YSYEKL. The CDR3 is CASSHSGNPGGYTF. Here the CDR3 DNA reads TGCGCCAGCAGCCACTCAGGAAACCCGGGGGGCTACACCTTC.

This clone appeared many times. The chain combines TRBV3-1 (or the pseudogene TRBV3-2) with TRBJ1-6; D gene unclear. Germline CDR1 is LGHDT and CDR2 is YNNKEL (reference sequence). This CDR3 is built from 13 residues. V gave up 4 bases and J gave up 5 bases, with 6 bases separating them. CDR3 sequence: CASSLADNSPLHF. The DNA of the CDR3 is TGTGCCAGCAGCCTGGCGGATAATTCACCCCTCCACTTT.

The rearrangement links TRBV30 to TRBJ1-2, with D unresolved. CDR3 size: 15 residues. CDR1 and CDR2 (germline): GTSNPN, SVGIG (reference sequence). The ends were cut back, 0 bases at V and 0 bases at J, with 11 bases in the middle. The CDR3: CAWSVPGGPNYGYTF. DNA for the CDR3: TGTGCCTGGAGTGTACCCGGAGGCCCTAACTATGGCTACACCTTC. The full variable domain, completed using reference TRBV30 and TRBJ1-2, is SQTIHQWPATLVQPVGSPLSLECTVEGTSNPNLYWYRQAAGRGLQLLFYSVGIGQISSEVPQNLSASRPQDRQFILSSKKLLLSDSGFYLCAWSVPGGPNYGYTFGSGTRLTVV.

The rearrangement uses TRBV6-5 and TRBJ1-1; no firm D call. Germline CDR1 MNHEY, CDR2 SVGAGI. The CDR3 extends over 15 amino acids. Deletions cut 6 bases from V and 0 bases from J, with 14 bases between. The DNA for the CDR3 is TGTGCCAGCAGGGTACGGGAATATTTGAACACTGAAGCTTTCTTT. Amino acid sequence: CASRVREYLNTEAFF.

The V call is TRBV6-5, the J call TRBJ2-7, with D possibly matching TRBD1 (6 bases). The CDR3 is made up of 14 amino acids. V lost 6 bases and J 3 bases, leaving 15 bases between the germline ends. Per the germline V gene, CDR1 is MNHEY and CDR2 is SVGAGI. Here the CDR3 reads CASSDGQSYYEQYF. The CDR3 DNA reads TGTGCCAGCAGCGACGGACAGTCTTACTACGAGCAGTACTTC.

This chain uses TRBV5-4 with TRBJ1-2; D gene ambiguous. Per germline, CDR1 SGHNT and CDR2 YYREEE (reference sequence). The CDR3 consists of 14 residues. Between the trimmed V and J ends, which lost 3 bases and 5 bases, there was a span of 14 bases. CDR3 residues: CASSSAGITYGYTF. The DNA for the CDR3 is TGTGCCAGCAGCTCGGCGGGGATTACGTATGGCTACACCTTC.

The chain is built from TRBV7-2 and TRBJ1-5; the match to TRBD1 covers 9 bases. Trimming cost V 5 bases and J 6 bases; bases outside gene matches: 8. This CDR3 is built from 15 residues. Looked up from germline, CDR1 is SGHTA and CDR2 is FQGNSA. Written as DNA, the CDR3 is TGTGCCAGCAGCACCCAGACAGGGGGGGCTCAGCCCCAGCATTTT. Its translation: CASSTQTGGAQPQHF.

This clone occurred a few times. The chain uses TRBV2 and TRBJ1-2; 7 bases agree with TRBD1. CDR1 and CDR2 (germline): SNHLY, FYNNEI. The ends lost 7 bases at V and 2 bases at J; junction bases unmatched: 7. This CDR3 is built from 14 residues. For the CDR3, the DNA is TGTGCCAGCAAGGGACAGCAAATCAACTATGGCTACACCTTC. Translated: CASKGQQINYGYTF.

The chain recombines TRBV3-1 (or the pseudogene TRBV3-2) with TRBJ1-1, with D perhaps matching TRBD1 (6 bases). This CDR3 is built from 14 residues. The germline V and J ends were trimmed by 5 bases and 1 base, with 11 bases remaining between them. Germline loops: CDR1 LGHDT, CDR2 YNNKEL (reference sequence). The chain's CDR3 is CASSVGQRNTEAFF. DNA for the CDR3: TGTGCCAGCAGCGTCGGACAGAGGAACACTGAAGCTTTCTTT.

The chain combines TRBV5-1 with TRBJ2-1; 9 positions agree with TRBD2. This CDR3 is 15 amino acids long. Germline V gene sequence: CDR1 SGHRS, CDR2 YFSETQ. The V gene end was trimmed by 4 bases and the J gene end by 3 bases; junction bases not matched to a gene: 5. The CDR3 DNA is TGCGCCAGCAGCCCTAGCGGGGACTTCTACAATGAGCAGTTCTTC. Protein product: CASSPSGDFYNEQFF.

V gene TRBV29-1 combines with J gene TRBJ2-5; D tentatively fits TRBD1 or TRBD2 (6 bases each). Trimming took off 4 bases at V and 5 bases at J, with 17 bases between the two ends. The V gene's germline CDR1 is SQVTM and CDR2 ANQGSEA. The CDR3 covers 14 residues. The CDR3 sequence is CSVGSRGPGETQYF. CDR3 nucleotides: TGCAGCGTTGGAAGCCGGGGGCCTGGGGAGACCCAGTACTTC.

CDR3 sequence (DNA): TGTGCCAGCAATCCATCCGGGGTCGATCCGCAGTATTTT. Its translation is CASNPSGVDPQYF. The chain is built from TRBV12-3 or TRBV12-4 and TRBJ2-3, with D tentatively TRBD2 (5 bases). The V gene lost 7 bases and the J gene lost 10 bases, with 18 bases spanning the gap. The CDR3 spans 13 residues.

CDR3 bases: TGTGCCAGCACCAGACCGGGCGGGGGTAACACCGGGGAGCTGTTTTTT. This encodes CASTRPGGGNTGELFF. The genes are TRBV7-9 and TRBJ2-2; 7 bases line up with TRBD2. Germline loops: CDR1 SEHNR, CDR2 FQNEAQ (reference sequence). With 7 bases clipped from V and 2 bases from J, the junction kept 10 bases outside the gene matches. CDR3 length: 16 amino acids.

This clone appeared once. This CDR3 is CASSGSGGAYEQYF. In DNA form, the CDR3 reads TGCGCCAGCAGCGGTAGCGGGGGGGCCTACGAGCAGTACTTC. The J gene is TRBJ2-7, the V gene TRBV5-1, with 11 bases aligning to TRBD2. Trimming removed 4 bases from V and 2 bases from J; junction bases left unmatched: 2. From germline, CDR1 is SGHRS and CDR2 YFSETQ. CDR3 size: 14 residues.

The rearrangement uses TRBV7-9 and TRBJ2-7; TRBD1 might be the D (6 bases). The CDR3 has 14 residues. V gave up 5 bases and J gave up 4 bases, with 15 bases separating them. Germline assignment: CDR1 SEHNR and CDR2 FQNEAQ (reference sequence). DNA of the CDR3: TGTGCCAGCAGCGGGGGCGGCTCTCTTTACGAGCAGTACTTC. It translates to CASSGGGSLYEQYF.

The V call is TRBV7-8, the J call TRBJ2-3; D may be TRBD1 or TRBD2 (5 bases each). The CDR3 is 15 amino acids. Germline CDR1 and CDR2: SGHVS and FQNEAQ. Trimming left V 6 bases short and J 0 bases short, with 13 bases between. The CDR3 sequence: CASRPGRQSTDTQYF. In nucleotides, the CDR3 is TGTGCCAGCAGACCGGGACGCCAAAGCACAGATACGCAGTATTTT.

The chain couples TRBV11-2 to TRBJ2-3, with a possible D match to TRBD1 (5 bases). Germline CDR1 SGHAT, CDR2 FQNNGV. The V end lost 5 bases, the J end lost 4 bases, and 13 bases lay between the germline ends. The CDR3 consists of 14 residues. CDR3 sequence: CASSPIDSADTQYF. The DNA for the CDR3 is TGTGCCAGCAGCCCTATAGACAGCGCAGATACGCAGTATTTT.

The chain uses TRBV28 and TRBJ1-5; perhaps TRBD1 as D (5 bases). Trimming left V 0 bases short and J 0 bases short, with 12 bases between. The CDR3 spans 17 residues. Per the germline V gene, CDR1 is MDHEN and CDR2 is SYDVKM. CDR3 nucleotide sequence: TGTGCCAGCAGTTTATGGTTAGGGGTTTATAGCAATCAGCCCCAGCATTTT. Translating it yields CASSLWLGVYSNQPQHF.

J is TRBJ2-5 and V is TRBV7-3; 8 bases align to TRBD2. The CDR3 is 14 residues long. The germline V gene encodes CDR1 SGHTA and CDR2 FQGTGA. The V and J ends lost 5 bases and 4 bases, in that order; junction bases with no gene match: 6. For the CDR3, the DNA is TGTGCCAGCAGCGGAGGACTAGCCGGAGAGACCCAGTACTTC. Protein sequence: CASSGGLAGETQYF.

The genes are TRBV5-6 and TRBJ1-2; 7 positions agree with TRBD1. The CDR3 is 14 amino acids. Germline trimming cut 4 bases from V and 2 bases from J; bases unmatched to any gene: 5. Germline loops: CDR1 SGHDT, CDR2 YYEEEE. This CDR3 is CASSPGQMNYGYTF. As DNA, the CDR3 is TGTGCCAGCAGCCCGGGACAGATGAACTATGGCTACACCTTC.